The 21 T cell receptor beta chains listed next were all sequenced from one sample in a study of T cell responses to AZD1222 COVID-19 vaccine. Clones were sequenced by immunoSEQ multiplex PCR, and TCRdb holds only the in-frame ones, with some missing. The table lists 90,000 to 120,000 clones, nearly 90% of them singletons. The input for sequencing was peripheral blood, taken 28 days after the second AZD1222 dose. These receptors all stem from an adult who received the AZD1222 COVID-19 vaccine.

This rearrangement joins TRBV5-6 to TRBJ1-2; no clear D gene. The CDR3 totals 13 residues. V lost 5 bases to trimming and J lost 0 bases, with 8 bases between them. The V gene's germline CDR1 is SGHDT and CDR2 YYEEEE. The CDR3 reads CASSGKANYGYTF. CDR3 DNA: TGTGCCAGCAGTGGTAAAGCTAACTATGGCTACACCTTC. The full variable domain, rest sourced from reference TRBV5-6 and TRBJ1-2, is DAGVTQSPTHLIKTRGQQVTLRCSPKSGHDTVSWYQQALGQGPQFIFQYYEEEERQRGNFPDRFSGHQFPNYSSELNVNALLLGDSALYLCASSGKANYGYTFGSGTRLTVV.

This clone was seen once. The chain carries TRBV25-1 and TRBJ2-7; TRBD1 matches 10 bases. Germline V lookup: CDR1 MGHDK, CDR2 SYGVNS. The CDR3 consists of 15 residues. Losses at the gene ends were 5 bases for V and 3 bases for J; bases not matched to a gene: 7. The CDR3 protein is CASSKTGGAGYEQYF. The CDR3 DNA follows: TGTGCCAGCAGTAAGACAGGGGGCGCAGGCTACGAGCAGTACTTC.

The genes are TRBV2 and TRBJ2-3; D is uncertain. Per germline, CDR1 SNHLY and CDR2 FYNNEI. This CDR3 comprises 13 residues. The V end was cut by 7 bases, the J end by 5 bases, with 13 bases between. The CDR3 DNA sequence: TGTGCCAGCACGATAGGAGTGAGAGATACGCAGTATTTT. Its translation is CASTIGVRDTQYF.

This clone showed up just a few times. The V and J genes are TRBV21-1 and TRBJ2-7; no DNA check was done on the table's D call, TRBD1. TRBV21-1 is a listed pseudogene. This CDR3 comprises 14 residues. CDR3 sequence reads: CASSKRQSSYEQYF. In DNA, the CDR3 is TGTGCCAGCAGCAAAAGACAGAGCTCCTACGAGCAGTACTTC.

The CDR3 DNA is TGTGCCAGCAAGATCACAGACTCCTACAATGAGCAGTTCTTC. Protein sequence: CASKITDSYNEQFF. The chain links TRBV6-4 to TRBJ2-1; no reliable D call. Looked up from germline, CDR1 is MRHNA and CDR2 is SNTAGT. V was clipped by 7 bases and J by 0 bases, with 10 bases between them. The CDR3 runs 14 residues.

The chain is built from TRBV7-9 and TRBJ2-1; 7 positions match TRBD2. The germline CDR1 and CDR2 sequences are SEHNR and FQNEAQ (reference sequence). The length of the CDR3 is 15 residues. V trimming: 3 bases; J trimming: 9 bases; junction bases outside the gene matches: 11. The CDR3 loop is CASSFTAGVGLEQFF. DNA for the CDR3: TGTGCCAGCAGCTTCACGGCGGGGGTTGGACTTGAGCAGTTCTTC.

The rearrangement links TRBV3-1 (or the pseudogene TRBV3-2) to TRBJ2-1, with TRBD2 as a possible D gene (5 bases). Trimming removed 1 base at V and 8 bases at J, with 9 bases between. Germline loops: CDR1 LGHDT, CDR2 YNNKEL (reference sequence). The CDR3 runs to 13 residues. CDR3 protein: CASSQALADEQFF. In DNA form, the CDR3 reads TGTGCCAGCAGCCAAGCGCTAGCTGATGAGCAGTTCTTC.

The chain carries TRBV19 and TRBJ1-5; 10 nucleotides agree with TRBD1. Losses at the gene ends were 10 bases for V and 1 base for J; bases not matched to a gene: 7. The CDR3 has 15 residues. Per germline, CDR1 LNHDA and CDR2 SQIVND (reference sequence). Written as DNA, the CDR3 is TGTGCCACCCGACAGGGGGCTCGGAGCAATCAGCCCCAGCATTTT. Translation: CATRQGARSNQPQHF.

Written as DNA, the CDR3 is TGTGCCAGCGCTTACAGGCAGGCAACTGAAGCTTTCTTT. It is translated as CASAYRQATEAFF. The chain employs TRBV27 and TRBJ1-1; TRBD1 might be the D (5 bases). Germline V gene sequence: CDR1 MNHEY, CDR2 SMNVEV (reference sequence). The V end was cut by 8 bases, the J end by 5 bases, with 15 bases between. CDR3 length equals 13 residues.

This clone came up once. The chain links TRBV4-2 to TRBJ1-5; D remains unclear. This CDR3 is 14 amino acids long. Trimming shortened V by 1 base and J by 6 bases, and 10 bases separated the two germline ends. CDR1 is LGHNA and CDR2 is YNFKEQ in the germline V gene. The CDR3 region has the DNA TGTGCCAGCAGCCAAGGGACCGCGGGTCAGCCCCAGCATTTT. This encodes CASSQGTAGQPQHF.

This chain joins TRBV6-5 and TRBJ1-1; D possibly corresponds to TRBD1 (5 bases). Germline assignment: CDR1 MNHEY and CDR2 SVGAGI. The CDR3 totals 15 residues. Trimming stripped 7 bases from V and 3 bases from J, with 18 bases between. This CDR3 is CASIAKGVFYTEAFF. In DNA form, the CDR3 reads TGTGCCAGCATTGCTAAAGGGGTCTTTTACACTGAAGCTTTCTTT.

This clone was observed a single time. CDR3 protein: CASSLDEGQGDGYTF. In DNA form, the CDR3 reads TGTGCCAGCAGTCTAGATGAAGGACAGGGCGATGGCTACACCTTC. The genes are TRBV6-6 and TRBJ1-2; 8 bases match TRBD1. From germline, CDR1 is MNHNY and CDR2 SVGAGI (reference sequence). The length of the CDR3 is 15 residues. Unmatched junction bases numbered 11, after V lost 5 bases and J lost 6 bases.

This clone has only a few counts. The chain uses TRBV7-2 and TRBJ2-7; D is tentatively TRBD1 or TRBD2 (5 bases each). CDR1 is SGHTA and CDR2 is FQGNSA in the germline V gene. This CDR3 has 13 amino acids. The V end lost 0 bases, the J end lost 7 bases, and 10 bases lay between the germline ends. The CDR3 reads CASSLAQGREQYF. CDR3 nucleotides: TGTGCCAGCAGCTTAGCGCAGGGACGGGAGCAGTACTTC.

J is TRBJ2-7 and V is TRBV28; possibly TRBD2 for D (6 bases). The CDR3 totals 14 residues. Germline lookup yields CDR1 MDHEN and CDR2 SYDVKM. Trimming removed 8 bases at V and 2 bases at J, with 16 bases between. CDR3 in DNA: TGTGCCAGCCAAGCATCGGGGGAGACCTACGAGCAGTACTTC. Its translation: CASQASGETYEQYF.

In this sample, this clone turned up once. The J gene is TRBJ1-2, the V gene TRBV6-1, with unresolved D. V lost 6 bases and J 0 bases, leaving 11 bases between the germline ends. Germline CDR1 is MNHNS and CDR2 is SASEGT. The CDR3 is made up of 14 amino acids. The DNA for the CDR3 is TGTGCCAGCAGCCTCCCTTTAGCTAACTATGGCTACACCTTC. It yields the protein CASSLPLANYGYTF.

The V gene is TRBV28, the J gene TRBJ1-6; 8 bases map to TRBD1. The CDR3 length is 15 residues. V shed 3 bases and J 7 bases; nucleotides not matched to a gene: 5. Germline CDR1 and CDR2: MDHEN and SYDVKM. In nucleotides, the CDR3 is TGTGCCAGCAGTTTCCCGGACAGGGAGAATTCACCCCTCCACTTT. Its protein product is CASSFPDRENSPLHF.

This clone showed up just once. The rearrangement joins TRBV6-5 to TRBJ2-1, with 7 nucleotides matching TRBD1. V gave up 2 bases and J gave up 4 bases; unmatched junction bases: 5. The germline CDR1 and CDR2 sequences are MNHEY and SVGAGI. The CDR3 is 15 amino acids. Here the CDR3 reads CASSYGQVGYNEQFF. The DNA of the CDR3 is TGTGCCAGCAGTTACGGACAGGTCGGATACAATGAGCAGTTCTTC.

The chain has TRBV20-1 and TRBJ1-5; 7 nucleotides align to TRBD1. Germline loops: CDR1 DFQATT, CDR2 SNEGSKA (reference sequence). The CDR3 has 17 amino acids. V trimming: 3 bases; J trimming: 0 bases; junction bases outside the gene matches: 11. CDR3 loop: CSASEPGQYNSNQPQHF. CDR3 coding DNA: TGCAGTGCTAGTGAACCGGGACAGTATAATAGCAATCAGCCCCAGCATTTT.

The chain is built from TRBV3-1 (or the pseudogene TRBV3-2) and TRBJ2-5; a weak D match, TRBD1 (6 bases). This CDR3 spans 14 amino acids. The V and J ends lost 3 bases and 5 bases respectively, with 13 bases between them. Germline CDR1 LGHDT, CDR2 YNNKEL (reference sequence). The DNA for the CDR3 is TGTGCCAGCAGCCATAACAGGGTTGGGGAGACCCAGTACTTC. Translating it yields CASSHNRVGETQYF.

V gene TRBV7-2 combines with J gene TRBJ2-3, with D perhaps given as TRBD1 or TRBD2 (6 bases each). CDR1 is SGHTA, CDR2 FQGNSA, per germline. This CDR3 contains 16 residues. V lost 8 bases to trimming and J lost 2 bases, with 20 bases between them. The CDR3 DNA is TGTGCCAGCTCTCGGGGACGGGGGCGAGACACAGATACGCAGTATTTT. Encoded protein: CASSRGRGRDTDTQYF.

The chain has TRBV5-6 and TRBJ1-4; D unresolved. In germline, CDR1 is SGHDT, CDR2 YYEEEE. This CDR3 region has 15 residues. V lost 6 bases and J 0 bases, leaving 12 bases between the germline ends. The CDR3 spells CASTANFATNEKLFF. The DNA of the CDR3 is TGTGCCAGCACCGCAAATTTTGCAACTAATGAAAAACTGTTTTTT.